These 10 T cell receptor beta chains share one sample of origin, sequenced in a study of T cells in Graves' hyperthyroidism and ophthalmopathy. TCR beta CDR3 regions were amplified from RNA. The HTBI set primed first-round TCR CDR3 RT-PCR. One entry per CDR3 protein, called by TCRdb with MiXCR from the multiplex PCR reads. The sample yields fewer than 450,000 distinct CDR3 sequences, roughly 17% seen once. The sequencing input was blood. These TCRs come from a woman younger than 45 with Graves' hyperthyroidism that later progressed to Graves' ophthalmopathy.

The chain is built from TRBV19 and TRBJ1-5, with D possibly matching TRBD1 (6 bases). Germline V gene sequence: CDR1 LNHDA, CDR2 SQIVND (reference sequence). The germline V and J ends were trimmed by 3 bases and 6 bases, with 15 bases remaining between them. The CDR3 loop spans 15 amino acids. DNA for the CDR3: TGTGCCAGTAGTATCTACAGGGAAGGCGGTCAGCCCCAGCATTTT. The encoded protein is CASSIYREGGQPQHF.

This clonotype was recorded at least ten times. This chain joins TRBV30 and TRBJ1-2, with D possibly being TRBD1 (6 bases). Germline CDR1 GTSNPN, CDR2 SVGIG (reference sequence). The CDR3 is made up of 14 amino acids. With 0 bases removed from V and 4 bases from J, the gap between germline ends came to 12 bases. The CDR3 coding sequence is TGTGCCTGGAGTGTAAGAACAGGGTTCTATGGCTACACCTTC. Translated: CAWSVRTGFYGYTF. Supplemented by reference TRBV30 and TRBJ1-2, the full variable domain reads SQTIHQWPATLVQPVGSPLSLECTVEGTSNPNLYWYRQAAGRGLQLLFYSVGIGQISSEVPQNLSASRPQDRQFILSSKKLLLSDSGFYLCAWSVRTGFYGYTFGSGTRLTVV.

V gene TRBV11-3 combines with J gene TRBJ2-2, with 11 bases that match TRBD2. The length of the CDR3 is 17 residues. J was trimmed by 4 bases and V by 4 bases; bases with no gene match: 8. Germline-derived CDR1 and CDR2 are SGHNT and YENEEA. The CDR3 nucleotides are TGTGCCAGCAGCTCAACAGGACTAGCGGGCGTCACCGGGGAGCTGTTTTTT. Translation gives CASSSTGLAGVTGELFF.

This clonotype was counted at least ten times. The rearrangement joins TRBV10-3 to TRBJ2-7; D gene unclear. CDR1 and CDR2 (germline): ENHRY, SYGVKD. V lost 3 bases and J 0 bases, leaving 3 bases between the germline ends. CDR3 size: 12 residues. The CDR3 spells CAISDSSYEQYF. CDR3 DNA sequence: TGTGCCATCAGTGACAGCTCCTACGAGCAGTACTTC.

This clonotype was counted only a few times. V is TRBV19 and J is TRBJ2-7; 13 nucleotides agree with TRBD2. After removal of 4 bases from V and 5 bases from J, the junction contained 8 bases not matched to a gene. The CDR3 runs to 16 residues. From germline, CDR1 is LNHDA and CDR2 SQIVND (reference sequence). The CDR3 region has the DNA TGTGCCAGTAGTACCGGACTAGCGGGAGTCAAGGACGAGCAGTACTTC. It encodes CASSTGLAGVKDEQYF.

In its sample, this clonotype was seen many times. The chain uses TRBV6-1 and TRBJ2-5; D is undetermined. Germline V gives CDR1 MNHNS, CDR2 SASEGT. The length of the CDR3 is 14 residues. The V end was cut by 3 bases, the J end by 3 bases, with 11 bases between. Here the CDR3 reads CASSDLAVKETQYF. CDR3 DNA: TGTGCCAGCAGTGATCTTGCCGTAAAAGAGACCCAGTACTTC.

This clonotype has a count of ten or more. This sequence joins TRBV12-3 or TRBV12-4 and TRBJ2-2; possible D gene TRBD1, 6 bases. The ends were cut back, 5 bases at V and 0 bases at J, with 10 bases in the middle. This CDR3 spans 15 amino acids. The CDR3 DNA reads as TGTGCCAGCAGTACGGACAGCGCGAACACCGGGGAGCTGTTTTTT. Translation gives CASSTDSANTGELFF.

The sample holds a few counts of this clonotype. A read error may account for a junction end that differs from germline. This chain links TRBV27 with TRBJ1-6; D unresolved. Germline V gives CDR1 MNHEY, CDR2 SMNVEV (reference sequence). This CDR3 has 14 amino acids. The CDR3 sequence: CAGSLGVGNSPLHF. The DNA of the CDR3 is TGTGCCGGCAGTCTCGGGGTGGGGAATTCACCCCTCCACTTT.

The chain combines TRBV16 with TRBJ2-7; TRBD1 matches at 11 bases. Germline V gene data show CDR1 as KGHSY and CDR2 as FQNENV. J gave up 7 bases and V 7 bases, and 15 bases lay outside the gene matches. There are 16 residues in the CDR3. DNA of the CDR3: TGTGCCAGCAACCTCATGGGGACAGGGGGGCAGTCTGAGCAGTACTTC. It encodes CASNLMGTGGQSEQYF. Drawing the rest from reference TRBV16 and TRBJ2-7, the complete variable domain is GEEVAQTPKHLVRGEGQKAKLYCAPIKGHSYVFWYQQVLKNEFKFLISFQNENVFDETGMPKERFSAKCLPNSPCSLEIQATKLEDSAVYFCASNLMGTGGQSEQYFGPGTRLTVT.

This clonotype has a count of ten or more. V gene TRBV2 combines with J gene TRBJ2-7, with TRBD1 matching 11 bases. In germline, CDR1 is SNHLY, CDR2 FYNNEI. The CDR3 is 13 residues long. The V and J ends lost 8 bases and 4 bases, in that order; junction bases with no gene match: 4. The CDR3 nucleotides are TGTGCCAGCTTCCGGGACAGGGGGTACGAGCAGTACTTC. Translation gives CASFRDRGYEQYF. The full variable domain, in which reference TRBV2 and TRBJ2-7 provide the parts outside the CDR3, is EPEVTQTPSHQVTQMGQEVILRCVPISNHLYFYWYRQILGQKVEFLVSFYNNEISEKSEIFDDQFSVERPDGSNFTLKIRSTKLEDSAMYFCASFRDRGYEQYFGPGTRLTVT.